The 12 T cell receptor beta chains given below trace back to one sample, sequenced in a study of T cell repertoires in cytomegalovirus infection. Each CDR3 protein is one row after TCRdb ran MiXCR on the reads. Of hundreds of thousands of distinct CDR3 sequences listed, more than 20% are singletons. Sequencing was done on a sample of CD8+ T cells from PBMCs. Receptors originate from a human donor in good health (CMV status not recorded). Some clones in this sample may be carry-over from other donors' samples.

This clonotype was seen at least ten times. V gene TRBV28 combines with J gene TRBJ1-5, with 9 bases that match TRBD1. The germline CDR1 and CDR2 sequences are MDHEN and SYDVKM. The CDR3 has 18 amino acids. V lost 4 bases, J lost 0 bases, and 10 bases stayed unmatched. The CDR3 region has the DNA TGTGCCAGCAGTTGGGAAGACAGGGGGGGATATAGCAATCAGCCCCAGCATTTT. Amino acid sequence: CASSWEDRGGYSNQPQHF.

The chain carries TRBV19 and TRBJ2-7; TRBD1 might be the D (6 bases). The CDR3 is made up of 13 amino acids. Per germline, CDR1 LNHDA and CDR2 SQIVND (reference sequence). V lost 6 bases and J lost 4, with 13 bases in between. The CDR3 DNA sequence: TGTGCCAGTAGCGCGGGCAGGGGATACGAGCAGTACTTC. Translating gives CASSAGRGYEQYF.

The CDR3, as DNA: TGTGCCAGCACATGGTCGGGGGGGAATAATGAGCAGTTCTTC. Protein: CASTWSGGNNEQFF. This chain joins TRBV4-2 and TRBJ2-1; 8 nucleotides line up with TRBD2. V dropped 7 bases and J dropped 7; count of bases not matched to a gene: 9. Germline V gene lookup returns CDR1 LGHNA and CDR2 YNFKEQ. The CDR3 is made up of 14 amino acids.

This clonotype has just a few counts. The chain recombines TRBV5-6 with TRBJ1-2; TRBD1 matches 9 bases. The germline gives CDR1 SGHDT, CDR2 YYEEEE. The CDR3 length is 18 residues. The ends lost 4 bases at V and 0 bases at J; junction bases unmatched: 13. CDR3 loop: CASSPQGQGPTSNYGYTF. CDR3 in DNA: TGTGCCAGCAGCCCCCAGGGACAGGGACCAACATCTAACTATGGCTACACCTTC.

V is TRBV20-1 and J is TRBJ1-2; 10 bases agree with TRBD1. Per the germline V gene, CDR1 is DFQATT and CDR2 is SNEGSKA (reference sequence). J gave up 2 bases and V 4 bases, and 4 bases lay outside the gene matches. The CDR3 loop spans 14 amino acids. The CDR3 region has the DNA TGCAGTGCTACCGGGACAGGGGAGAACTATGGCTACACCTTC. It yields the protein CSATGTGENYGYTF.

This clonotype has just a few counts. V and J are TRBV20-1 and TRBJ2-7; D unresolved. Trimming cost V 1 base and J 0 bases, with 7 bases left between them. CDR1 is DFQATT and CDR2 is SNEGSKA in the germline V gene (reference sequence). This CDR3 contains 13 residues. As DNA, the CDR3 is TGCAGTGCTAGAGGACCGTACTCCTACGAGCAGTACTTC. Translation: CSARGPYSYEQYF.

V and J are TRBV28 and TRBJ2-2, with D tentatively TRBD2 (6 bases). Trimming cost V 7 bases and J 0 bases, with 21 bases left between them. In germline, CDR1 is MDHEN, CDR2 SYDVKM. This CDR3 comprises 18 residues. The CDR3 protein is CASIRRGNRPSNTGELFF. The CDR3 DNA follows: TGTGCCAGCATCCGGCGGGGTAACAGGCCCTCGAACACCGGGGAGCTGTTTTTT.

In regard to this clonotype: A single base separates this from a much larger clone, so it may be a read error. V and J are TRBV6-5 and TRBJ2-1; the D gene could be TRBD1 or TRBD2 (5 bases each). CDR1 and CDR2 from the germline V gene are MNHEY and SVGAGI. The CDR3 has 14 residues. The DNA for the CDR3 is TGTGCCAACAGTTGGGACGGACCCTACAATGAGCAGTTCTTC. Its protein is CANSWDGPYNEQFF.

The chain joins TRBV29-1 to TRBJ1-1; tentatively, D is TRBD1 (6 bases). The germline V gene has CDR1 SQVTM and CDR2 ANQGSEA. Trimming removed 6 bases from V and 5 bases from J, with 13 bases in between. CDR3 size: 12 residues. This CDR3 reads CSVGTRVTEAFF. The CDR3 DNA sequence: TGCAGCGTCGGGACAAGGGTAACTGAAGCTTTCTTT.

This chain uses TRBV29-1 with TRBJ2-7; D may be TRBD1 (5 bases). Trimming removed 7 bases at V and 0 bases at J, with 13 bases between. The CDR3 runs to 13 residues. Germline V gene sequence: CDR1 SQVTM, CDR2 ANQGSEA. CDR3 loop: CSAVDSSSYEQYF. For the CDR3, the DNA is TGCAGCGCCGTAGACAGTTCCTCCTACGAGCAGTACTTC.

A few counts support this clonotype. The chain combines TRBV29-1 with TRBJ1-6, with D possibly matching TRBD1 (5 bases). The CDR3 totals 14 residues. V lost 6 bases to trimming and J lost 3 bases, with 12 bases between them. From germline, CDR1 is SQVTM and CDR2 ANQGSEA. CDR3 in amino acids: CSVWDGGYNSPLHF. In nucleotides, the CDR3 is TGCAGCGTGTGGGACGGAGGCTATAATTCACCCCTCCACTTT.

This clonotype was seen more than once but under ten times. V and J are TRBV4-3 and TRBJ2-3, with TRBD1 identical over 7 bases. Germline loops: CDR1 LGHNA, CDR2 YSLEER. This CDR3 region has 15 residues. Trimming at V came to 1 base and at J to 4 bases, leaving 5 bases not matched to a gene. The CDR3 is CASSQVQGVADTQYF. In nucleotides, the CDR3 is TGCGCCAGCAGCCAAGTGCAGGGGGTGGCAGATACGCAGTATTTT.